This passage covers 30 T cell receptor beta chains from one sample sequenced in a study of T cell responses to AZD1222 COVID-19 vaccine. Using immunoSEQ multiplex PCR, the repertoire was profiled, and TCRdb retains in-frame clones only, with some absent. The sample shows around 270,000 clones, 94% of them seen only once. Specimen: peripheral blood, collected 28 days after the second AZD1222 dose. These receptor sequences come from an adult who received the AZD1222 COVID-19 vaccine.

The genes are TRBV18 and TRBJ1-2; TRBD1 might be the D (6 bases). Germline loops: CDR1 KGHSH, CDR2 LQKENI. V was trimmed by 2 bases and J by 5 bases, leaving 9 bases between them. The CDR3 has 13 amino acids. For the CDR3, the DNA is TGTGCCAGCTCACCAAAGGGGGAATATGGCTACACCTTC. It encodes CASSPKGEYGYTF.

The CDR3 is CATSDAGPLSYEQYF. The DNA for the CDR3 is TGTGCCACCAGTGATGCCGGACCGCTCTCCTACGAGCAGTACTTC. The rearrangement uses TRBV24-1 and TRBJ2-7; D unclear. Germline V CDR1 and CDR2: KGHDR, SFDVKD. CDR3 length: 15 residues. The ends were cut back, 3 bases at V and 0 bases at J, with 11 bases in the middle.

V usage is TRBV2 and J usage is TRBJ1-5; TRBD1 might be the D (5 bases). V was pared by 6 bases and J by 2 bases, with 8 bases between. CDR3 size: 13 residues. Germline lookup yields CDR1 SNHLY and CDR2 FYNNEI. CDR3 loop: CASRGQGNQPQHF. In nucleotides, the CDR3 is TGTGCCAGCAGGGGGCAGGGCAATCAGCCCCAGCATTTT. The full variable domain, its missing parts supplied by reference TRBV2 and TRBJ1-5, is EPEVTQTPSHQVTQMGQEVILRCVPISNHLYFYWYRQILGQKVEFLVSFYNNEISEKSEIFDDQFSVERPDGSNFTLKIRSTKLEDSAMYFCASRGQGNQPQHFGDGTRLSIL.

This chain links TRBV7-2 with TRBJ2-2, with TRBD1 matching 10 bases. The CDR3 runs to 16 residues. Looked up from germline, CDR1 is SGHTA and CDR2 is FQGNSA. Losses at the gene ends were 5 bases for V and 3 bases for J; bases not matched to a gene: 6. As DNA, the CDR3 is TGTGCCAGCAGCCAGACAGGGGGCCTCGACACCGGGGAGCTGTTTTTT. It specifies CASSQTGGLDTGELFF.

This chain uses TRBV10-3 with TRBJ1-1, with TRBD1 identical over 7 bases. Germline CDR1 ENHRY, CDR2 SYGVKD. V lost 2 bases to trimming and J lost 5 bases; unmatched junction nucleotides: 5. The CDR3 is 14 residues long. As DNA, the CDR3 is TGTGCCATCAGTGAGGGCAGGGGGGGGACTGAAGCTTTCTTT. This gives the protein CAISEGRGGTEAFF.

V usage is TRBV5-5 and J usage is TRBJ2-7; D unclear. The V end was cut by 1 base, the J end by 2 bases, with 13 bases between. This CDR3 comprises 15 residues. Per germline, CDR1 SGHKS and CDR2 YYEKEE (reference sequence). The DNA of the CDR3 is TGTGCCAGCAGCTTGTATGGTCAGGTCGCCTACGAGCAGTACTTC. It yields the protein CASSLYGQVAYEQYF.

V gene TRBV25-1 combines with J gene TRBJ1-1, with D hard to call. The germline V gene encodes CDR1 MGHDK and CDR2 SYGVNS. This CDR3 is built from 11 residues. V lost 8 bases, J lost 3 bases, and 7 bases lay in between. The CDR3 is CASRVDTEAFF. The CDR3 DNA is TGTGCCAGCCGAGTAGACACTGAAGCTTTCTTT.

V usage is TRBV14 and J usage is TRBJ1-1; 9 bases are a match to TRBD1. Germline V gene data show CDR1 as SGHDN and CDR2 as FVKESK. V gave up 4 bases and J gave up 5 bases; unmatched junction bases: 8. This CDR3 is built from 15 residues. The CDR3 coding sequence is TGTGCCAGCAGCCCAGGAGGCGACAGGGGGACTGAAGCTTTCTTT. Protein product: CASSPGGDRGTEAFF.

The chain combines TRBV12-5 with TRBJ2-5; 8 nucleotides match TRBD1. The CDR3 spans 15 residues. CDR1 is LGHNT and CDR2 is FRNRAP in the germline V gene. The V and J ends lost 6 bases and 3 bases, in that order; junction bases with no gene match: 9. CDR3 in DNA: TGTGCTAGTGGCCGAATCCCGGGACAGGAAGAGACCCAGTACTTC. Protein product: CASGRIPGQEETQYF.

The chain is built from TRBV6-1 and TRBJ1-2; D ambiguous. Trimming cost V 0 bases and J 6 bases, with 11 bases left between them. This CDR3 is built from 14 residues. Germline assignment: CDR1 MNHNS and CDR2 SASEGT. In nucleotides, the CDR3 is TGTGCCAGCAGTGAAGCCGTGACGATCGATGGCTACACCTTC. Its translation: CASSEAVTIDGYTF.

The table lists this clone with a count of one. The V call is TRBV10-3, the J call TRBJ2-3; unclear D gene. CDR1 is ENHRY and CDR2 is SYGVKD in the germline V gene. The CDR3 extends over 12 amino acids. V gave up 0 bases and J gave up 5 bases, with 3 bases separating them. The CDR3, as DNA: TGTGCCATCAGTGAGTCAGGAGATACGCAGTATTTT. This sequence encodes CAISESGDTQYF.

The V call is TRBV2, the J call TRBJ1-2; 7 bases match TRBD1. The CDR3 runs 13 residues. Unmatched junction bases numbered 11, after V lost 8 bases and J lost 8 bases. Germline-derived CDR1 and CDR2 are SNHLY and FYNNEI. In DNA form, the CDR3 reads TGTGCCAGCGGGTCCCGGGACAGTACCGGCTACACCTTC. It specifies CASGSRDSTGYTF.

The rearrangement joins TRBV5-4 to TRBJ2-1; 7 positions agree with TRBD1. This CDR3 contains 13 residues. From germline, CDR1 is SGHNT and CDR2 YYREEE (reference sequence). V was pared by 8 bases and J by 10 bases, with 12 bases of the junction left unmatched. Here the CDR3 DNA reads TGTGCCAGTACGGGACAGCCTGCTAAAGAGCAGTTCTTC. Translation gives CASTGQPAKEQFF.

The rearrangement uses TRBV28 and TRBJ1-2; the match to TRBD1 covers 8 bases. After removal of 7 bases from V and 4 bases from J, the junction contained 14 bases not matched to a gene. Germline CDR1 is MDHEN and CDR2 is SYDVKM. This CDR3 is built from 16 residues. CDR3 sequence (DNA): TGTGCCAGCACTACGGACGAGGGGACAGGCCTCTATGGCTACACCTTC. Protein: CASTTDEGTGLYGYTF.

The genes are TRBV5-4 and TRBJ1-3, with 9 bases fitting TRBD1. Germline assignment: CDR1 SGHNT and CDR2 YYREEE (reference sequence). This CDR3 contains 15 residues. The ends lost 3 bases at V and 5 bases at J; junction bases unmatched: 6. CDR3: CASSSRGQGRNTIYF. Written as DNA, the CDR3 is TGTGCCAGCAGCTCGAGGGGACAGGGAAGAAACACCATATATTTT.

This clone has a single count. V usage is TRBV19 and J usage is TRBJ1-1, with 9 bases lining up with TRBD1. Germline assignment: CDR1 LNHDA and CDR2 SQIVND (reference sequence). With 5 bases clipped from V and 4 bases from J, the junction kept 5 bases outside the gene matches. The CDR3 has 14 residues. Written as DNA, the CDR3 is TGTGCCAGTAGTCCCGGACAGGGGCGCACTGAAGCTTTCTTT. Its translation: CASSPGQGRTEAFF.

The V gene is TRBV28, the J gene TRBJ1-5; D is unresolved. Germline V gene lookup returns CDR1 MDHEN and CDR2 SYDVKM. There are 15 residues in the CDR3. V lost 2 bases, J lost 3 bases, and 11 bases lay in between. CDR3 nucleotide sequence: TGTGCCAGCAGTTTAATTAGAGGGATCAATCAGCCCCAGCATTTT. Protein sequence: CASSLIRGINQPQHF.

CDR3 in DNA: TGTGCCAGCAGCTTGGATGGGGAGCTGTTTTTT. Translation: CASSLDGELFF. The V gene is TRBV5-6, the J gene TRBJ2-2; unclear D gene. V lost 0 bases and J 8 bases, leaving 2 bases between the germline ends. The CDR3 length is 11 residues. Germline V gene data show CDR1 as SGHDT and CDR2 as YYEEEE.

The rearrangement joins TRBV9 to TRBJ1-2; 9 bases agree with TRBD1. CDR1 and CDR2 from the germline V gene are SGDLS and YYNGEE. This CDR3 region has 13 residues. V trimming: 4 bases; J trimming: 8 bases; junction bases outside the gene matches: 6. The chain's CDR3 is CASSKMGQGGYTF. The CDR3 DNA is TGTGCCAGCAGCAAAATGGGACAGGGAGGCTACACCTTC.

CDR3 amino acids: CASMRSTDTQYF. The DNA of the CDR3 is TGTGCCAGCATGCGGAGCACAGATACGCAGTATTTT. The genes are TRBV28 and TRBJ2-3; D is unresolved. Deletions cut 7 bases from V and 0 bases from J, with 5 bases between. CDR1 is MDHEN and CDR2 is SYDVKM in the germline V gene. The CDR3 runs to 12 residues.

The chain is built from TRBV28 and TRBJ2-7; 8 bases line up with TRBD2. The CDR3 has 14 amino acids. The germline gives CDR1 MDHEN, CDR2 SYDVKM. After removal of 5 bases from V and 5 bases from J, the junction contained 8 bases not matched to a gene. In DNA form, the CDR3 reads TGTGCCAGCAGTCAACTCGGGACTAGAGACGAGCAGTACTTC. Translated: CASSQLGTRDEQYF.

The V and J genes are TRBV2 and TRBJ1-2; D gene unclear. Germline lookup yields CDR1 SNHLY and CDR2 FYNNEI. Trimming pared 6 bases from V and 5 bases from J, leaving 10 bases between. The CDR3 is 12 amino acids. CDR3 DNA: TGTGCCAGCAGCCCCACAGCTTATGGCTACACCTTC. It specifies CASSPTAYGYTF.

The gene calls are TRBV29-1 and TRBJ1-1, with D tentatively TRBD1 (5 bases). Germline CDR1 and CDR2: SQVTM and ANQGSEA. CDR3 size: 11 residues. CDR3 DNA sequence: TGCAGTGGCAGGGAGAACACTGAAGCTTTCTTT. Amino acid sequence: CSGRENTEAFF.

J is TRBJ1-5 and V is TRBV5-5, with D possibly being TRBD1 (6 bases). Germline V lookup: CDR1 SGHKS, CDR2 YYEKEE (reference sequence). The CDR3 spans 16 residues. V lost 0 bases and J lost 3, with 13 bases in between. The CDR3 DNA reads TGTGCCAGCAGCTTGGCCGGGGGCCTTATCAATCAGCCCCAGCATTTT. This codes for CASSLAGGLINQPQHF.

CDR3 protein: CATSRDPGQQYF. The CDR3, as DNA: TGTGCCACCAGCAGAGATCCGGGACAGCAGTACTTC. The chain uses TRBV15 and TRBJ2-7; D assignment may be TRBD1 or TRBD2 (5 bases each). Germline CDR1 is LNHNV and CDR2 is YYDKDF (reference sequence). This CDR3 has 12 amino acids. Deletions cut 0 bases from V and 8 bases from J, with 8 bases between.

The CDR3 spells CASSLAPGLTEAFF. CDR3 bases: TGTGCCAGCAGCCTAGCCCCCGGACTCACTGAAGCTTTCTTT. The chain employs TRBV28 and TRBJ1-1, with no clear D. Germline CDR1 reads MDHEN; CDR2 reads SYDVKM. Trimming removed 6 bases at V and 4 bases at J, with 15 bases between. The CDR3 extends over 14 amino acids.

V gene TRBV28 combines with J gene TRBJ2-7; no clear D gene. Germline lookup yields CDR1 MDHEN and CDR2 SYDVKM. The CDR3 is 10 amino acids. The V and J ends lost 9 bases and 3 bases respectively, with 6 bases between them. CDR3 sequence (DNA): TGTGCCAGGTTCTTCTACGAGCAGTACTTC. It translates to CARFFYEQYF.

This clone was seen only once. This rearrangement joins TRBV18 to TRBJ2-2; perhaps TRBD1 as D (6 bases). The CDR3 sequence is 14 residues long. The germline CDR1 and CDR2 sequences are KGHSH and LQKENI. V was clipped by 3 bases and J by 6 bases, with 11 bases between them. The CDR3 protein is CASSPTDSPGELFF. CDR3 coding DNA: TGTGCCAGCTCACCCACGGACAGCCCCGGGGAGCTGTTTTTT. Full variable domain (outside the CDR3, taken from reference TRBV18 and TRBJ2-2): NAGVMQNPRHLVRRRGQEARLRCSPMKGHSHVYWYRQLPEEGLKFMVYLQKENIIDESGMPKERFSAEFPKEGPSILRIQQVVRGDSAAYFCASSPTDSPGELFFGEGSRLTVL.

The chain's CDR3 is CASRRTGQGYEQYF. CDR3 nucleotide sequence: TGTGCCAGCAGGCGGACAGGGCAAGGGTACGAGCAGTACTTC. The chain is built from TRBV28 and TRBJ2-7; 8 nucleotides match TRBD1. Germline trimming cut 6 bases from V and 4 bases from J; bases unmatched to any gene: 8. This CDR3 region has 14 residues. Germline V gene sequence: CDR1 MDHEN, CDR2 SYDVKM.

V is TRBV13 and J is TRBJ2-7; the match to TRBD2 covers 7 bases. This CDR3 has 16 amino acids. Trimming took 5 bases from V and 4 from J; bases not matched to a gene: 14. CDR1 is PRHDT and CDR2 is FYEKMQ in the germline V gene (reference sequence). CDR3 nucleotide sequence: TGTGCCAGCAGCGCACCGGGACTAAATCTTCAGTACGAGCAGTACTTC. Encoded protein: CASSAPGLNLQYEQYF.